This T cell receptor beta chain emerged from a study of cytomegalovirus exposure and HLA in healthy donors. Study as a whole: The roughly 110 validation repertoires were reported in a later analysis to have been generated on the same platform as the 666 first-cohort repertoires.

This CDR3 spans 13 amino acids. V was pared by 2 bases and J by 2 bases, with 7 bases between. Germline-derived CDR1 and CDR2 are SGHAT and FQNNGV. This clone occurred many times. The antigen remains unidentified. Other DNA sequences in this sample translate to the same CDR3. TCRdb's table, derived via immunoSEQ multiplex PCR, lists solely in-frame clones and lacks some. The table shows 160,000 or so clones, with around nine tenths occurring only once. Overall study findings and caveats: There were a few CMV-associated chains whose specificity for CMV antigens was confirmed in vitro.

The clonotype originates from a man in his late teens or twenties in good health and CMV-seropositive. The sequenced sample was PBMCs. V usage is TRBV11-2 and J usage is TRBJ2-7; D is possibly TRBD1 (6 bases). The CDR3: CASSLKGAYEQYF. In DNA form, the CDR3 reads TGTGCCAGCAGCTTAAAGGGGGCCTACGAGCAGTACTTC.